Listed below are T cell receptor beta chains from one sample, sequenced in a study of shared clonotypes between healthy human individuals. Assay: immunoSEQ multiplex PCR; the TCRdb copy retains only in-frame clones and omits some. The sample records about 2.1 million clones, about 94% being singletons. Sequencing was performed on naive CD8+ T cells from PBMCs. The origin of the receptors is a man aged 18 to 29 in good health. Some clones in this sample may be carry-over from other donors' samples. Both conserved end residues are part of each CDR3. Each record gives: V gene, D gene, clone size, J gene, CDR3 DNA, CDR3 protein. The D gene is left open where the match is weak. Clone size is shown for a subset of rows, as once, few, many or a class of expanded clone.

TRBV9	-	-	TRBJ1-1	TGTGCCAGCAGCGGAGGGGCCGTTGGGACTGAAGCTTTCTTT	CASSGGAVGTEAFF
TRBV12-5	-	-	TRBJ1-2	TGTGCTAGTGGTTTGGTACCAATATCGACAGGAAACTATGGCTACACCTTC	CASGLVPISTGNYGYTF
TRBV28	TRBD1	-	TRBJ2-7	TGTGCCAGCAGTTTACGAACAGGGGGCTTAGGGGGCGAGCAGTACTTC	CASSLRTGGLGGEQYF
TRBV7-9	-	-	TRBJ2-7	TGTGCCAGCAGCTTAGCGCCGAGCTCCGACGAGCAGTACTTC	CASSLAPSSDEQYF
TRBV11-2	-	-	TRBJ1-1	TGTGCCAGCAGCCTACCTCTTAACACTGAAGCTTTCTTT	CASSLPLNTEAFF
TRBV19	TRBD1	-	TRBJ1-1	TGTGCCAGTAGAATCGGCAGGGGGGGCACTGAAGCTTTCTTT	CASRIGRGGTEAFF
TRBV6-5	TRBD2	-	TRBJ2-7	TGTGCCAGCAGTTATCGGGAGGGCCCCTACGAGCAGTACTTC	CASSYREGPYEQYF
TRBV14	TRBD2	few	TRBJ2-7	TGTGCCAGCAGCCAAGAGGGACTATCACACGAGCAGTACTTC	CASSQEGLSHEQYF
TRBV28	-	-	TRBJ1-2	TGTGCCAGCAGTTTACGGGGGGATGGCAACTATGGCTACACCTTC	CASSLRGDGNYGYTF
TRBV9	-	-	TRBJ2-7	TGTGCCAGCAGCTCCGGGACGGACCCCTACGAGCAGTACTTC	CASSSGTDPYEQYF
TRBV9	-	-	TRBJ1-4	TGTGCCAGCAGCCCCGGGGGGAGGACTAATGAAAAACTGTTTTTT	CASSPGGRTNEKLFF
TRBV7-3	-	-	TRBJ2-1	TGTGCCAGCAGCTTAGTGAGGGGACTTAACAATGAGCAGTTCTTC	CASSLVRGLNNEQFF
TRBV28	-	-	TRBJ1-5	TGTGCCAGCTCCTGGGGACGGGGAAGCAATCAGCCCCAGCATTTT	CASSWGRGSNQPQHF
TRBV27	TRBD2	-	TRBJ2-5	TGTGCCAGCAGTCCTTGGGCTAGCGGGGGGAGGGAGACCCAGTACTTC	CASSPWASGGRETQYF
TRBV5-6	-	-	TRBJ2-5	TGTGCCAGCAGTGACGGGAGCGAGGGGGAGACCCAGTACTTC	CASSDGSEGETQYF
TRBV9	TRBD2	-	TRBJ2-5	TGTGCCAGCAGCCCGGTAGCGGGAGGGCTGGAGACCCAGTACTTC	CASSPVAGGLETQYF
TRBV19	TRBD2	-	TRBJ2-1	TGTGCCAGTAGATTAGACAGAGAGAGCGGGAGGCCCGATGAGCAGTTCTTC	CASRLDRESGRPDEQFF
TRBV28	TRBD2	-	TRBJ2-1	TGTGCCAGCAGTCCACGACTTGCTACTAGCGGACCCCTTACCGAGCTCTTC	CASSPRLATSGPLTELF
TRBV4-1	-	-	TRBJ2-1	TGCGCCAGCAGCTACACCGGGACCACCGTCGATGAGCAGTTCTTC	CASSYTGTTVDEQFF
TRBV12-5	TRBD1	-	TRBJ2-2	TGTGCTAGTGGTCCTCCCGGGACAGGGGCGCACACCGGGGAGCTGTTTTTT	CASGPPGTGAHTGELFF
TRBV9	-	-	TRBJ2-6	TGTGCCAGCAGCGTAGCTAGGGGCTCTGGGGCCAACGTCCTGACTTTC	CASSVARGSGANVLTF
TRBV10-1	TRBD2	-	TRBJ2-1	TGCGCCAGCAGTTCTGGACTAGCGGGAGTAGGTAATGAGCAGTTCTTC	CASSSGLAGVGNEQFF
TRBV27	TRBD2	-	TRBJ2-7	TGTGCCAGCAGTCGTAGCGGGAGAACCTACGAGCAGTACTTC	CASSRSGRTYEQYF
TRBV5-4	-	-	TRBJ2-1	TGTGCCAGCAGCCTGAAGACTGGGTCCTACAATGAGCAGTTCTTC	CASSLKTGSYNEQFF
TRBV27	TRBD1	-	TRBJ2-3	TGTGCCAGCAGTTTATCTGACAGGGGTTTACCAGATACGCAGTATTTT	CASSLSDRGLPDTQYF
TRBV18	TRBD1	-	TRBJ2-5	TGTGCCAGCTCACTCTCGGACCGAGGACCCAGGGGGGAGACCCAGTACTTC	CASSLSDRGPRGETQYF
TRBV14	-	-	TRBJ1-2	TGTGCCAGCAGCCAGGATGGACATGGGGCGTTGCATGGCTACACCTTC	CASSQDGHGALHGYTF
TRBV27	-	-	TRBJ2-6	TGTGCCAGCAGTTTCGCGACTGGGGCCAACGTCCTGACTTTC	CASSFATGANVLTF
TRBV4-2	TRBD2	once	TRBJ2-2	TGTGCCAGCAGCCAAGATTCACTAGCGGGCGGAATCACCGGGGAGCTGTTTTTT	CASSQDSLAGGITGELFF
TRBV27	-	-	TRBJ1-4	TGTGCCAGCACCCGAGGGGGGCCTAATGAAAAACTGTTTTTT	CASTRGGPNEKLFF
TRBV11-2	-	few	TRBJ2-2	TGTGCCAGCAGCTTAGTTGGGGCCGGGGAGCTGTTTTTT	CASSLVGAGELFF
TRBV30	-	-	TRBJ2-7	TGTGCCGGCCGTCGGGGGACCTACGAGCAGTACTTC	CAGRRGTYEQYF
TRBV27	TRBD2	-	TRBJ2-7	TGTGCCAGCAGGAATGGAGCGGGAGGGCCATGGGAGCAGTACTTC	CASRNGAGGPWEQYF
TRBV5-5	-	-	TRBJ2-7	TGTGCCAGCAGCTTGGTTCCGTACGAGCAGTACTTC	CASSLVPYEQYF
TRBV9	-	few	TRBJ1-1	TGTGCCAGCAGCCATCACCGACAGAGATTGAACACTGAAGCTTTCTTT	CASSHHRQRLNTEAFF
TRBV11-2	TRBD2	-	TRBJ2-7	TGTGCCAGCAGCTTATCGGCTAGCGGAAACTACGAGCAGTACTTC	CASSLSASGNYEQYF
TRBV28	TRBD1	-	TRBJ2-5	TGTGCCAGCAGCCCCGGGGACAGCCAAGAGACCCAGTACTTC	CASSPGDSQETQYF
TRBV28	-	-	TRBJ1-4	TGTGCCAGCAGTTTGAGGGTGGCTGAAAAACTGTTTTTT	CASSLRVAEKLFF
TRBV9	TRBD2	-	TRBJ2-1	TGTGCCAGCTCTCCGGGAGGACCCTACAATGAGCAGTTCTTC	CASSPGGPYNEQFF
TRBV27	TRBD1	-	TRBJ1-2	TGTGCCAGCAGTCCCCCAGGGGGTTCCTATGGCTACACCTTC	CASSPPGGSYGYTF
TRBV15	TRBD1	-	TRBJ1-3	TGTGCCACCAGCAGGGGACAGTTACACTCTGGAAACACCATATATTTT	CATSRGQLHSGNTIYF
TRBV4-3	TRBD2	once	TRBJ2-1	TGCGCCAGCAGCCAAGGTAGCGGGACTGTCAATGAGCAGTTCTTC	CASSQGSGTVNEQFF
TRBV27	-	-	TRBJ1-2	TGTGCCAGCAGTTTATCGTGGGGAGGGGGTGGCTACACCTTC	CASSLSWGGGGYTF
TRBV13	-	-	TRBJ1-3	TGTGCCAGCAGCAGGACAGTGTCCTCTGGAAACACCATATATTTT	CASSRTVSSGNTIYF
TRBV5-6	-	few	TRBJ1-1	TGTGCCAGCAGAGGGGGAAGGGTTGGGAACACTGAAGCTTTCTTT	CASRGGRVGNTEAFF
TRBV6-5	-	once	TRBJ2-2	TGTGCCAGCAGTTACTCGTGGACAGCAGCCGGGGAGCTGTTTTTT	CASSYSWTAAGELFF
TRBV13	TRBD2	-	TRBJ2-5	TGTGCCAGCAGCTTAACGGAGTGGGGGGGTGCCCAAGAGACCCAGTACTTC	CASSLTEWGGAQETQYF
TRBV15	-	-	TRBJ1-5	TGTGCCACCAGCAGAGGGCCGGATAGCAATCAGCCCCAGCATTTT	CATSRGPDSNQPQHF